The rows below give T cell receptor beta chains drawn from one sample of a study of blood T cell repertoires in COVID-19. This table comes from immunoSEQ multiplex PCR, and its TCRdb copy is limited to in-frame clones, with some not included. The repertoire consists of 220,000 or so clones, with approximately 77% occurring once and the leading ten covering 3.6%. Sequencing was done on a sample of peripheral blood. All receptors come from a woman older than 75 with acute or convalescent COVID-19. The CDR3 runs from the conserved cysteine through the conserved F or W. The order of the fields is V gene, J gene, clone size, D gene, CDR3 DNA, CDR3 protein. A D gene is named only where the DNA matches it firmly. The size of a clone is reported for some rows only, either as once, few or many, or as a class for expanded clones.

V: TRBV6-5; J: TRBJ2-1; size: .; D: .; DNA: TGTGCCAGCAGTCCACCTTTGACTAGGCAGCAGTTCTTC; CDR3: CASSPPLTRQQFF
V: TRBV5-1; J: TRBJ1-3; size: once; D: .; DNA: TGCGCCAGCAGCGTTGAACAGAGCTCTGGAAACACCATATATTTT; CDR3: CASSVEQSSGNTIYF
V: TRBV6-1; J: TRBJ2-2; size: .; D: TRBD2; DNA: TGTGCCAGCAGTGTCCAACGGGGGGTGAGTGGCGGGGAGCTGTTTTTT; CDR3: CASSVQRGVSGGELFF
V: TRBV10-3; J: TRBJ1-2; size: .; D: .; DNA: TGTGCCATCAGTGAGTCGGGCCAGGGAGGCTACACCTTC; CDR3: CAISESGQGGYTF
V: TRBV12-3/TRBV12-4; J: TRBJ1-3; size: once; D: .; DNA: TGTGCCAGCAGTTTTGGACAGGGAAACACCATATATTTT; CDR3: CASSFGQGNTIYF
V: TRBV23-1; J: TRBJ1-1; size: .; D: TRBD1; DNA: TGCGCCAGCAGCCAAGGGGATAGAAACGGGACAGGGGGCGAGAACACTGAAGCTTTCTTT; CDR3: CASSQGDRNGTGGENTEAFF
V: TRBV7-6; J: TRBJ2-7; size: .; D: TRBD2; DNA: TGTGCCAGCAGCTTAGCTAGCGGGGTTGGCGAGCAGTACTTC; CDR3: CASSLASGVGEQYF
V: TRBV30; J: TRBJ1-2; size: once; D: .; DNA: TGTGCCTGGATTATGGCTTCTGTTGGCTACACCTTC; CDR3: CAWIMASVGYTF
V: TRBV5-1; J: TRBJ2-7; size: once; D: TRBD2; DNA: TGCGCCAGCAGTCTCGGACTAGCGGGGAGCGCCTACGAGCAGTACTTC; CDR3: CASSLGLAGSAYEQYF
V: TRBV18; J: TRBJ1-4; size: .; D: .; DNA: TGTGCCAGCTCACCAGGTTCAGAGGGAAAACTGTTTTTT; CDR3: CASSPGSEGKLFF
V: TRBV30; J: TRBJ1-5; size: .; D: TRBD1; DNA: TGTGCCTGGAGTCCTTCTGGGACAGGGGGCGTCAAGCCCCAGCATTTT; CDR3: CAWSPSGTGGVKPQHF
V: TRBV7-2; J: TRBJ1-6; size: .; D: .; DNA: TGTGCCAGCAGCCAGGCAGGGGCCCTCTATAATTCACCCCTCCACTTT; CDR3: CASSQAGALYNSPLHF
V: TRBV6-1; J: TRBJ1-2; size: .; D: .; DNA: TGTGCCAGCAGTGGGTTTGGGACAAGCAGGTCTAACTATGGCTACACCTTC; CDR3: CASSGFGTSRSNYGYTF
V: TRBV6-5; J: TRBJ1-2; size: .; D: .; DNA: TGTGCCAGCAATTGGGGAGAACAAAAGCGGGGCTACACCTTC; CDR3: CASNWGEQKRGYTF
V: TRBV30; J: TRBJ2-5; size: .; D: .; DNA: TGTGCCTGGAGTGTACACCCAGAGACCCAGTACTTC; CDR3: CAWSVHPETQYF
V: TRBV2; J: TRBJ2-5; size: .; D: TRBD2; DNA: TGTGCCAGCAGTTTTTGGGGGGGGATTCAAGAGACCCAGTACTTC; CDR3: CASSFWGGIQETQYF
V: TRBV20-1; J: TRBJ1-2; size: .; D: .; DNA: TGCAGTGCTAGTTCGGGACAACTGGCCTATGGCTACACCTTC; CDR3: CSASSGQLAYGYTF
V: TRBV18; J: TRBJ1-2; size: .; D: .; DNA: TGTGCCAGCTCACCACCGATCGGGAACGACTATGGCTACACCTTC; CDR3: CASSPPIGNDYGYTF